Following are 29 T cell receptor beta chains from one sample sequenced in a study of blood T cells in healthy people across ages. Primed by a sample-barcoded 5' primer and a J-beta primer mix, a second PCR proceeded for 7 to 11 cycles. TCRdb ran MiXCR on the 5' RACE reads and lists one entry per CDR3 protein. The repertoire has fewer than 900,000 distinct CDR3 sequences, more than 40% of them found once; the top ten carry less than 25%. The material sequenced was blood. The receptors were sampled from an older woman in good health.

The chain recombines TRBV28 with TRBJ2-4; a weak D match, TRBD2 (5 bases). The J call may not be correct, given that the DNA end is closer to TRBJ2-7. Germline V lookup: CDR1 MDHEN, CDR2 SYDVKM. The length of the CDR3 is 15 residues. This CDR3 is CASSPRGLGVYEQYF. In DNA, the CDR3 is TGTGCCAGCAGTCCCCGGGGTCTGGGTGTGTACGAGCAGTACTTC.

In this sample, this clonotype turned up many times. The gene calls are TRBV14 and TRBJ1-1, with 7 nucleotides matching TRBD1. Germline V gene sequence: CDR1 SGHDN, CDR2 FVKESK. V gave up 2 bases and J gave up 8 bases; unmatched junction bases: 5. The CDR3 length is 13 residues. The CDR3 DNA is TGTGCCAGCAGCCAAAGACAGGGAAGGGAAGCTTTCTTT. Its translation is CASSQRQGREAFF.

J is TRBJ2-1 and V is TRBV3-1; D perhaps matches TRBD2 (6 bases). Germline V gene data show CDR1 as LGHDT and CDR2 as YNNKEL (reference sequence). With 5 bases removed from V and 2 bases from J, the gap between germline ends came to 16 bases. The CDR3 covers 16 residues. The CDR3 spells CASSIPTSFPYNEQFF. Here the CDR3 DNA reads TGTGCCAGCAGCATCCCGACTAGTTTCCCCTACAATGAGCAGTTCTTC.

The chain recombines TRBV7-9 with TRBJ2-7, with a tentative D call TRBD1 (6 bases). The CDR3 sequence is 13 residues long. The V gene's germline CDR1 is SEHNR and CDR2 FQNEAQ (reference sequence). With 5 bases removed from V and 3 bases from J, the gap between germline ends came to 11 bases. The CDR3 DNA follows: TGTGCCAGCAGCCCTCAGGACAGCTACGAGCAGTACTTC. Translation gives CASSPQDSYEQYF. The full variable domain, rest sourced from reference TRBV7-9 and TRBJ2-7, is DTGVSQNPRHKITKRGQNVTFRCDPISEHNRLYWYRQTLGQGPEFLTYFQNEAQLEKSRLLSDRFSAERPKGSFSTLEIQRTEQGDSAMYLCASSPQDSYEQYFGPGTRLTVT.

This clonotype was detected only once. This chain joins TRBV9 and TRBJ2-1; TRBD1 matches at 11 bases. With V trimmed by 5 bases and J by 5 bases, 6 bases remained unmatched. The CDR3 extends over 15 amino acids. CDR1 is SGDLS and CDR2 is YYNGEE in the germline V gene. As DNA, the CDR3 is TGTGCCAGCAGTTGGACAGGGGGCATCAACAATGAGCAGTTCTTC. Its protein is CASSWTGGINNEQFF.

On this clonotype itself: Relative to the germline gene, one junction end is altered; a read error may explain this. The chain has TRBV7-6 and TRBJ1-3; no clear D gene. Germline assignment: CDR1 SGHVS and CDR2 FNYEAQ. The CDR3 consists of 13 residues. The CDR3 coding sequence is TGTGCCAACAGCTTAGAGACGAAGACTACCATATATTTT. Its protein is CANSLETKTTIYF. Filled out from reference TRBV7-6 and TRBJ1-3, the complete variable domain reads GAGVSQSPRYKVTKRGQDVALRCDPISGHVSLYWYRQALGQGPEFLTYFNYEAQQDKSGLPNDRFSAERPEGSISTLTIQRTEQRDSAMYRCANSLETKTTIYFGEGSWLTVV.

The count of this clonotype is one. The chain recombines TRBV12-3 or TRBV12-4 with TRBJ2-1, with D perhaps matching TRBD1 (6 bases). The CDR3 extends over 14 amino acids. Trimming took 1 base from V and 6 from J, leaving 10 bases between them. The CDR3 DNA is TGTGCCAGCAGTTTAGACAGGGCCTTCAATGAGCAGTTCTTC. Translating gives CASSLDRAFNEQFF.

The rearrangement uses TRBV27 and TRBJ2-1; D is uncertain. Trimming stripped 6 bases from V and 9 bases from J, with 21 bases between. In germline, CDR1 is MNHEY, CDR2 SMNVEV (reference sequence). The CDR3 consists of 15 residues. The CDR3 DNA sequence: TGTGCCAGCAGCCGAGTCCAGAAGCGAGGCGTTGAGCAGTTCTTC. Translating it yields CASSRVQKRGVEQFF.

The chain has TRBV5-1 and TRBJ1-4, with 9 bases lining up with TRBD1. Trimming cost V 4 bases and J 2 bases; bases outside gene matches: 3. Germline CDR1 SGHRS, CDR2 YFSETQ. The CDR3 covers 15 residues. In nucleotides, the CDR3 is TGCGCCAGCAGCGGGGGACAGGGCACTAATGAAAAACTGTTTTTT. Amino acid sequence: CASSGGQGTNEKLFF.

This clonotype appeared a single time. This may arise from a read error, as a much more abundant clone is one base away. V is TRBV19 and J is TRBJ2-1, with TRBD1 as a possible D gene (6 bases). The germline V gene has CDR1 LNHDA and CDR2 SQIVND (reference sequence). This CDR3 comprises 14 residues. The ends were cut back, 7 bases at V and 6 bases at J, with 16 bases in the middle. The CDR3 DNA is TGTGCCAGTATTATGCCCCAGGGGCTCAATGAGCAGTTCTTC. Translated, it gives CASIMPQGLNEQFF.

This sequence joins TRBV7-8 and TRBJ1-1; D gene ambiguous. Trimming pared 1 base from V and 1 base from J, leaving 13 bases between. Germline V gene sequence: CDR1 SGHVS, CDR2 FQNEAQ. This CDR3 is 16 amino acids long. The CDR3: CASSLESPQWNTEAFF. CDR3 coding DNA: TGTGCCAGCAGCTTAGAAAGCCCACAGTGGAACACTGAAGCTTTCTTT.

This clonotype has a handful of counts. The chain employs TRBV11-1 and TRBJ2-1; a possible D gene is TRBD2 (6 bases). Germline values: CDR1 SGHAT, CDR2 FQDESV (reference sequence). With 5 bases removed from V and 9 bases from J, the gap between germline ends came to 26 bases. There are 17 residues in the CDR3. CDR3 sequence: CASSPARDLGTRREQFF. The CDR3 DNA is TGTGCCAGCAGCCCAGCAAGGGACTTGGGGACCCGGCGTGAGCAGTTCTTC.

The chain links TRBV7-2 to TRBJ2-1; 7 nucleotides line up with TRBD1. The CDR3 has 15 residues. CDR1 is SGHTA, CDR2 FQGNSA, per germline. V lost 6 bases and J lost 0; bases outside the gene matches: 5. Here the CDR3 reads CASSWDSSSYNEQFF. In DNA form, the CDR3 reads TGTGCCAGCAGTTGGGACAGCAGCTCCTACAATGAGCAGTTCTTC.

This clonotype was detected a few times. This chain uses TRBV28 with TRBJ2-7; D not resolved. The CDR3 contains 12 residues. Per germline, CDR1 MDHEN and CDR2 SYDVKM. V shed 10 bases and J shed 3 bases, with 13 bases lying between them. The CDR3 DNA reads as TGTGCCACCAGAGGTTTTGGCTACGAGCAGTACTTC. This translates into CATRGFGYEQYF.

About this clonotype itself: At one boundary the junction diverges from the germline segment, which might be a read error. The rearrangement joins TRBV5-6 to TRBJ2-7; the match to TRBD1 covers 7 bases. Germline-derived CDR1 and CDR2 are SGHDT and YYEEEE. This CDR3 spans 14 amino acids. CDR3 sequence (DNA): TGTGCCGGCAGCCCGGGACAGCCCCCCTACGAGCAGTACTTC. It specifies CAGSPGQPPYEQYF.

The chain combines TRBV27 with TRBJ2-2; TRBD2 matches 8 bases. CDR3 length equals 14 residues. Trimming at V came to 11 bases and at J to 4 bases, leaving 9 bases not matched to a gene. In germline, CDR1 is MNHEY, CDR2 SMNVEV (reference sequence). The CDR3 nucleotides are TGTGCCTCCCAAACCAGCGGGGGCACCGGGGAGCTGTTTTTT. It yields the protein CASQTSGGTGELFF.

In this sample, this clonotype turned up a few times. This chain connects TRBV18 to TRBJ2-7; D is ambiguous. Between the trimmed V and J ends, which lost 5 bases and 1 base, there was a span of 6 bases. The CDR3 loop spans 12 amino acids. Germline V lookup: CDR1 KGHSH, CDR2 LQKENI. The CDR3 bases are TGTGCCAGCTCAGAGGCTTCCTACGAGCAGTACTTC. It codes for CASSEASYEQYF.

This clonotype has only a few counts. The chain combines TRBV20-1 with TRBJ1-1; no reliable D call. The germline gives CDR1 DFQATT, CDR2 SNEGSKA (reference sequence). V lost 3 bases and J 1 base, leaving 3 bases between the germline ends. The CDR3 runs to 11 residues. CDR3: CSASKNTEAFF. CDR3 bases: TGCAGTGCTAGCAAGAACACTGAAGCTTTCTTT.

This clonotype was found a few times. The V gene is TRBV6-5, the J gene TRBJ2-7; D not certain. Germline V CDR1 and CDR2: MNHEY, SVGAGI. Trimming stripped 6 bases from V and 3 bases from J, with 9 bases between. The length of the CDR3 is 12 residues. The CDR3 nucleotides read TGTGCCAGCAGCCCTTCTCGCTACGAGCAGTACTTC. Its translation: CASSPSRYEQYF.

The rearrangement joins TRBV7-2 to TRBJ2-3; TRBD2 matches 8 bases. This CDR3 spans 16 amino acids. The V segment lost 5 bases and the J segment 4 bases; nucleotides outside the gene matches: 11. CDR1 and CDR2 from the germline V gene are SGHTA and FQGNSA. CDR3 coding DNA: TGTGCCAGCAGCCCGAGAGTTCCAGCGGGAGCAGATACGCAGTATTTT. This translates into CASSPRVPAGADTQYF. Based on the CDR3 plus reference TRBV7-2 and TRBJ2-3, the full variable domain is GAGVSQSPSNKVTEKGKDVELRCDPISGHTALYWYRQSLGQGLEFLIYFQGNSAPDKSGLPSDRFSAERTGGSVSTLTIQRTQQEDSAVYLCASSPRVPAGADTQYFGPGTRLTVL.

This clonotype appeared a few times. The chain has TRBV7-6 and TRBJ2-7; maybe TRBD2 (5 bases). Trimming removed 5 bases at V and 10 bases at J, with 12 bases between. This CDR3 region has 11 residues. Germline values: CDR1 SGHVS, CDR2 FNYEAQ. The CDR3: CASSKTSAQYF. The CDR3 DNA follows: TGTGCCAGCAGCAAAACTAGTGCCCAGTACTTC.

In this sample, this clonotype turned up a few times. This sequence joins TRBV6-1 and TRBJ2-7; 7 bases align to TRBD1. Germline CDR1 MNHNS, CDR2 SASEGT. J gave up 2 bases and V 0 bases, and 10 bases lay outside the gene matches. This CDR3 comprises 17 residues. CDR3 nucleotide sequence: TGTGCCAGCAGTGAAGCGCTTACCGGGACAGCCCCCTACGAGCAGTACTTC. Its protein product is CASSEALTGTAPYEQYF.

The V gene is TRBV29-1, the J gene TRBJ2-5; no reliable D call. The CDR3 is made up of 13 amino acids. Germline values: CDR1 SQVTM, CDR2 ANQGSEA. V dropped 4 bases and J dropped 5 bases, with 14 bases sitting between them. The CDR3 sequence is CSVVGTIGETQYF. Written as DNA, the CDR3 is TGCAGCGTTGTGGGCACCATAGGGGAGACCCAGTACTTC.

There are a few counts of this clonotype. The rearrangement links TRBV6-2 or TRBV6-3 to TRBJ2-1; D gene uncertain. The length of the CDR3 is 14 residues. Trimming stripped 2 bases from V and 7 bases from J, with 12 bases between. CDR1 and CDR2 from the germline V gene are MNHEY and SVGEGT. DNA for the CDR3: TGTGCCAGCAGTTACATGGGTCCCCAGAATGAGCAGTTCTTC. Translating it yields CASSYMGPQNEQFF.

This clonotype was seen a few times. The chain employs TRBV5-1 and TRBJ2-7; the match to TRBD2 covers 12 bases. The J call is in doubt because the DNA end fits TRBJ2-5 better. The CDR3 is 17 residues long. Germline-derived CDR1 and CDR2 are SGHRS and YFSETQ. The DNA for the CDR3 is TGCGCCAGCAGCGCTTCCCCTAGCGGGGGGGCCGATGAGACCCAGTACTTC. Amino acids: CASSASPSGGADETQYF.

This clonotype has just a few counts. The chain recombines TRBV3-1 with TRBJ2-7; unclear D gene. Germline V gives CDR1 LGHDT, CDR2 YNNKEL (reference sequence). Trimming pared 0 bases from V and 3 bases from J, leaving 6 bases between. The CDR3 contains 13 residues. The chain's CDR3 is CASSQEGIYEQYF. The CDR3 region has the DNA TGTGCCAGCAGCCAAGAGGGTATCTACGAGCAGTACTTC.

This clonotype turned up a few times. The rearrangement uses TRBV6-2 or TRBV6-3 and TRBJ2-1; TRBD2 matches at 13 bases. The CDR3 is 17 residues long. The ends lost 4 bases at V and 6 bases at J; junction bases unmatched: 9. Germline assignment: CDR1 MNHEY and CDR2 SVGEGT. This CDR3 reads CASSSGELAGGRNEQFF. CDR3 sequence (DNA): TGTGCCAGCAGTTCGGGAGAACTAGCGGGGGGGCGCAATGAGCAGTTCTTC.

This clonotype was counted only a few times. The CDR3 nucleotides read TGTGCCAGCAGTTTCCTCCGGGACCACGAGCAGTACTTC. Translation gives CASSFLRDHEQYF. The rearrangement joins TRBV6-2 or TRBV6-3 to TRBJ2-5; either TRBD1 or TRBD2 may supply D (5 bases each). The better agreement between TRBJ2-7 and the DNA end casts doubt on the J call. The CDR3 contains 13 residues. CDR1 and CDR2 (germline): MNHEY, SVGEGT.

This chain's CDR3 is CSASQVGGGFQETQYF. The CDR3 DNA sequence: TGCAGTGCTAGTCAGGTTGGAGGGGGGTTCCAAGAGACCCAGTACTTC. The V call is TRBV20-1, the J call TRBJ2-5; D could derive from TRBD1 or TRBD2 (6 bases each). The germline gives CDR1 DFQATT, CDR2 SNEGSKA (reference sequence). The V and J ends lost 3 bases and 1 base respectively, with 18 bases between them. The CDR3 contains 16 residues.